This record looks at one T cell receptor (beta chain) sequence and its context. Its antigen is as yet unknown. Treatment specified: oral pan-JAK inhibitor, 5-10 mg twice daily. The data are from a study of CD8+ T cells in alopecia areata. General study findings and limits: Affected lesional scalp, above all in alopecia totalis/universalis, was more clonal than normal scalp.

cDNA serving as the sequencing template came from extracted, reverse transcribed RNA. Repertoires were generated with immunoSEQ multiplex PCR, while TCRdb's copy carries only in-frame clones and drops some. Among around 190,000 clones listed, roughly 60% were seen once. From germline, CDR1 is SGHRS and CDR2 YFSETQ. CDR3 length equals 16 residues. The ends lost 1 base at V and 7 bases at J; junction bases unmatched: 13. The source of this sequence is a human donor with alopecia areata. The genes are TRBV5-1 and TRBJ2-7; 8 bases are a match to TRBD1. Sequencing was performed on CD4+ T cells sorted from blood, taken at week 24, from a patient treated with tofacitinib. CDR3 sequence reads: CASSLFETGASREQYF. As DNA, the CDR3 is TGCGCCAGCAGCTTGTTTGAGACAGGGGCCTCGAGGGAGCAGTACTTC.